This is a list of T cell receptor beta chains from one sample in a study of control samples from healthy donors and cancer patients. The table came from immunoSEQ multiplex PCR; TCRdb's copy has only in-frame clones and leaves some out. The data contain fewer than 120,000 clones, roughly 88% of them seen just once; the ten biggest clones take up 3.5% to 4.5%. Sequences were obtained from PBMCs. These receptors all stem from a woman aged 60-75 years with lung cancer. The CDR3 runs from the conserved cysteine through the conserved F or W. A D gene is named only where the DNA matches it firmly. A row's size may be missing; if present it is once, few, many or a size class.

V gene: TRBV5-1
J gene: TRBJ2-1
CDR3 length: 13
D gene: TRBD1
clone size: -
CDR3 protein: CASREGAPNEQFF
CDR3 DNA: TGCGCCAGCAGAGAGGGGGCGCCTAATGAGCAGTTCTTC

V gene: TRBV20-1
J gene: TRBJ2-7
CDR3 length: 14
D gene: -
clone size: -
CDR3 protein: CSASGGTDPYEQYF
CDR3 DNA: TGCAGTGCTAGTGGTGGAACAGACCCCTACGAGCAGTACTTC

V gene: TRBV6-2/TRBV6-3
J gene: TRBJ1-1
CDR3 length: 14
D gene: -
clone size: -
CDR3 protein: CASSSHGGSREAFF
CDR3 DNA: TGTGCCAGCAGTTCCCATGGGGGGAGCCGAGAAGCTTTCTTT

V gene: TRBV2
J gene: TRBJ1-1
CDR3 length: 14
D gene: -
clone size: -
CDR3 protein: CASSAFPTNTEAFF
CDR3 DNA: TGTGCCAGCAGTGCTTTTCCCACGAACACTGAAGCTTTCTTT

V gene: TRBV7-9
J gene: TRBJ2-5
CDR3 length: 15
D gene: TRBD2
clone size: -
CDR3 protein: CASSAGTSGTETQYF
CDR3 DNA: TGTGCCAGCAGCGCGGGTACTAGCGGGACGGAGACCCAGTACTTC

V gene: TRBV6-5
J gene: TRBJ1-1
CDR3 length: 13
D gene: -
clone size: -
CDR3 protein: CASRGTVNTEAFF
CDR3 DNA: TGTGCCAGCAGAGGGACGGTGAACACTGAAGCTTTCTTT

V gene: TRBV5-5
J gene: TRBJ1-4
CDR3 length: 14
D gene: -
clone size: -
CDR3 protein: CASSLVGTNEKLFF
CDR3 DNA: TGTGCCAGCAGCTTGGTCGGTACTAATGAAAAACTGTTTTTT

V gene: TRBV7-9
J gene: TRBJ1-2
CDR3 length: 15
D gene: TRBD1
clone size: -
CDR3 protein: CASSTGTGKNYGYTF
CDR3 DNA: TGTGCCAGCAGCACAGGGACAGGGAAGAACTATGGCTACACCTTC

V gene: TRBV6-6
J gene: TRBJ1-2
CDR3 length: 12
D gene: -
clone size: -
CDR3 protein: CASSYDLGGYTF
CDR3 DNA: TGTGCCAGCAGTTACGACCTAGGGGGGTACACCTTC

V gene: TRBV11-1
J gene: TRBJ1-3
CDR3 length: 16
D gene: -
clone size: -
CDR3 protein: CASSSSRQEAGNTIYF
CDR3 DNA: TGTGCCAGCAGCTCGTCCAGACAGGAGGCTGGAAACACCATATATTTT

V gene: TRBV5-4
J gene: TRBJ2-1
CDR3 length: 16
D gene: TRBD1
clone size: -
CDR3 protein: CASSPPGQGWINEQFF
CDR3 DNA: TGTGCCAGCAGCCCACCTGGACAGGGGTGGATCAATGAGCAGTTCTTC

V gene: TRBV6-1
J gene: TRBJ2-5
CDR3 length: 19
D gene: TRBD2
clone size: -
CDR3 protein: CASSEFGPGLAGGQETQYF
CDR3 DNA: TGTGCCAGCAGTGAATTTGGACCGGGACTAGCGGGAGGGCAAGAGACCCAGTACTTC

V gene: TRBV7-8
J gene: TRBJ2-3
CDR3 length: 15
D gene: -
clone size: -
CDR3 protein: CASSLTMTVGGTQYF
CDR3 DNA: TGTGCCAGCAGCCTGACTATGACAGTGGGAGGTACGCAGTATTTT

V gene: TRBV6-5
J gene: TRBJ2-1
CDR3 length: 15
D gene: TRBD2
clone size: once
CDR3 protein: CASSYSTSGSNEQFF
CDR3 DNA: TGTGCCAGCAGTTACTCGACTAGCGGGAGTAATGAGCAGTTCTTC

V gene: TRBV5-1
J gene: TRBJ2-7
CDR3 length: 13
D gene: -
clone size: -
CDR3 protein: CASSLQIGSEQYF
CDR3 DNA: TGCGCCAGCAGCTTGCAAATCGGATCCGAGCAGTACTTC

V gene: TRBV5-1
J gene: TRBJ2-7
CDR3 length: 15
D gene: -
clone size: -
CDR3 protein: CASSLVAGNRNEQYF
CDR3 DNA: TGCGCCAGCAGCTTGGTGGCAGGTAATCGAAACGAGCAGTACTTC

V gene: TRBV27
J gene: TRBJ1-3
CDR3 length: 15
D gene: -
clone size: -
CDR3 protein: CASSLSGVSGNTIYF
CDR3 DNA: TGTGCCAGCAGTTTATCGGGGGTCTCTGGAAACACCATATATTTT

V gene: TRBV6-1
J gene: TRBJ1-5
CDR3 length: 14
D gene: -
clone size: -
CDR3 protein: CASSEEVRNQPQHF
CDR3 DNA: TGTGCCAGCAGTGAAGAGGTCCGCAATCAGCCCCAGCATTTT

V gene: TRBV5-6
J gene: TRBJ1-5
CDR3 length: 13
D gene: -
clone size: -
CDR3 protein: CASSLGGTQPQHF
CDR3 DNA: TGTGCCAGCAGCTTGGGGGGGACTCAGCCCCAGCATTTT

V gene: TRBV14
J gene: TRBJ1-2
CDR3 length: 15
D gene: -
clone size: -
CDR3 protein: CASSRGPDAFYGYTF
CDR3 DNA: TGTGCCAGCAGCCGGGGTCCTGACGCATTCTATGGCTACACCTTC

V gene: TRBV19
J gene: TRBJ2-3
CDR3 length: 14
D gene: TRBD1
clone size: -
CDR3 protein: CASSPGQGTDTQYF
CDR3 DNA: TGTGCCAGTAGCCCGGGACAGGGCACAGATACGCAGTATTTT

V gene: TRBV14
J gene: TRBJ1-1
CDR3 length: 13
D gene: -
clone size: -
CDR3 protein: CASSGGQNTEAFF
CDR3 DNA: TGTGCCAGCAGCGGTGGACAGAACACTGAAGCTTTCTTT

V gene: TRBV11-2
J gene: TRBJ1-1
CDR3 length: 13
D gene: -
clone size: -
CDR3 protein: CASSLEENTEAFF
CDR3 DNA: TGTGCCAGCAGCTTAGAGGAGAACACTGAAGCTTTCTTT

V gene: TRBV18
J gene: TRBJ1-5
CDR3 length: 14
D gene: TRBD1
clone size: -
CDR3 protein: CASSPGTGNQPQHF
CDR3 DNA: TGTGCCAGCTCCCCCGGGACAGGCAATCAGCCCCAGCATTTT

V gene: TRBV9
J gene: TRBJ2-7
CDR3 length: 14
D gene: TRBD1
clone size: -
CDR3 protein: CASSVGQGAYEQYF
CDR3 DNA: TGTGCCAGCAGCGTGGGACAGGGGGCCTACGAGCAGTACTTC

V gene: TRBV27
J gene: TRBJ1-1
CDR3 length: 15
D gene: TRBD1
clone size: once
CDR3 protein: CASSNGQGWDTEAFF
CDR3 DNA: TGTGCCAGCAGTAACGGACAGGGTTGGGACACTGAAGCTTTCTTT

V gene: TRBV6-1
J gene: TRBJ2-6
CDR3 length: 16
D gene: -
clone size: -
CDR3 protein: CASSEVLGAGANVLTF
CDR3 DNA: TGTGCCAGCAGTGAAGTTCTGGGCGCTGGGGCCAACGTCCTGACTTTC

V gene: TRBV18
J gene: TRBJ1-3
CDR3 length: 15
D gene: -
clone size: -
CDR3 protein: CASSRNTGQGNTIYF
CDR3 DNA: TGTGCCAGCTCACGGAATACTGGACAAGGAAACACCATATATTTT

V gene: TRBV25-1
J gene: TRBJ1-2
CDR3 length: 17
D gene: -
clone size: once
CDR3 protein: CASSEYLGRGANYGYTF
CDR3 DNA: TGTGCCAGCAGTGAATATTTGGGGCGCGGAGCTAACTATGGCTACACCTTC

V gene: TRBV11-2
J gene: TRBJ1-4
CDR3 length: 16
D gene: -
clone size: few
CDR3 protein: CASSLIQGRTNEKLFF
CDR3 DNA: TGTGCCAGCAGCTTAATCCAGGGGCGGACTAATGAAAAACTGTTTTTT

V gene: TRBV9
J gene: TRBJ1-2
CDR3 length: 12
D gene: -
clone size: -
CDR3 protein: CASSVGSYGYTF
CDR3 DNA: TGTGCCAGCAGCGTAGGGAGTTATGGCTACACCTTC

V gene: TRBV6-5
J gene: TRBJ2-5
CDR3 length: 14
D gene: -
clone size: -
CDR3 protein: CASSPTEYQETQYF
CDR3 DNA: TGTGCCAGCAGTCCGACAGAGTACCAAGAGACCCAGTACTTC

V gene: TRBV20-1
J gene: TRBJ1-2
CDR3 length: 10
D gene: -
clone size: -
CDR3 protein: CSASNYGYTF
CDR3 DNA: TGCAGTGCTAGTAATTATGGCTACACCTTC

V gene: TRBV7-6
J gene: TRBJ2-1
CDR3 length: 16
D gene: TRBD2
clone size: -
CDR3 protein: CASSLFGAGGYNEQFF
CDR3 DNA: TGTGCCAGCAGCTTATTCGGAGCGGGAGGCTACAATGAGCAGTTCTTC

V gene: TRBV29-1
J gene: TRBJ2-7
CDR3 length: 15
D gene: -
clone size: -
CDR3 protein: CSVEEAAGLSYEQYF
CDR3 DNA: TGCAGCGTTGAAGAAGCCGCGGGATTGAGCTACGAGCAGTACTTC

V gene: TRBV10-3
J gene: TRBJ2-3
CDR3 length: 16
D gene: TRBD1
clone size: -
CDR3 protein: CAISDKGAQTGDTQYF
CDR3 DNA: TGTGCCATCAGTGATAAGGGGGCACAAACGGGGGATACGCAGTATTTT

V gene: TRBV6-5
J gene: TRBJ2-5
CDR3 length: 14
D gene: -
clone size: once
CDR3 protein: CASEGDLIQETQYF
CDR3 DNA: TGTGCCAGCGAGGGGGACCTCATACAAGAGACCCAGTACTTC